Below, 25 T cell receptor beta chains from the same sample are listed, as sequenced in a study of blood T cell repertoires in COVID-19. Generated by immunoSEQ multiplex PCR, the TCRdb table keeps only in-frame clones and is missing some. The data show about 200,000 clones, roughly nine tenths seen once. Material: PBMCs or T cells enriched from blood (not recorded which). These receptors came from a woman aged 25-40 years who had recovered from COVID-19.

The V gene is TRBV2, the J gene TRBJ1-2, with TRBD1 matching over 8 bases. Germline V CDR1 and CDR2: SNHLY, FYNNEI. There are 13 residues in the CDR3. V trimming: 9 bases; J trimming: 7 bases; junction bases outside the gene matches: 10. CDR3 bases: TGTGCCAGGAGCCGGACAGGGAATCTTGGCTACACCTTC. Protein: CARSRTGNLGYTF.

CDR3 residues: CASSTWGQGFAEAFF. The CDR3 bases are TGTGCCAGTAGTACATGGGGACAGGGGTTCGCTGAAGCTTTCTTT. The genes are TRBV19 and TRBJ1-1; 10 bases are shared with TRBD1. The V segment lost 4 bases and the J segment 6 bases; nucleotides outside the gene matches: 8. CDR1 is LNHDA and CDR2 is SQIVND in the germline V gene (reference sequence). This CDR3 comprises 15 residues. Supplemented by reference TRBV19 and TRBJ1-1, the full variable domain reads DGGITQSPKYLFRKEGQNVTLSCEQNLNHDAMYWYRQDPGQGLRLIYYSQIVNDFQKGDIAEGYSVSREKKESFPLTVTSAQKNPTAFYLCASSTWGQGFAEAFFGQGTRLTVV.

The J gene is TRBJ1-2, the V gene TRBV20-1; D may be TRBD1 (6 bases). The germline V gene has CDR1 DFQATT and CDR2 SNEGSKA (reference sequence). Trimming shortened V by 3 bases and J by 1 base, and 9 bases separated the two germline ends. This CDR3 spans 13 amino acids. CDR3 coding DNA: TGCAGTGCTAGTCACAGGGTTAACTATGGCTACACCTTC. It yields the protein CSASHRVNYGYTF.

CDR3 coding DNA: TGTGCTAGTGGTTTGGTAGTGGACAGGGTCATGAACACTGAAGCTTTCTTT. Translated: CASGLVVDRVMNTEAFF. The chain carries TRBV12-5 and TRBJ1-1, with 8 bases identical to TRBD1. V shed 0 bases, J shed 0 bases, and the junction held 6 bases outside the gene matches. This CDR3 contains 17 residues. CDR1 LGHNT and CDR2 FRNRAP come from the germline V gene.

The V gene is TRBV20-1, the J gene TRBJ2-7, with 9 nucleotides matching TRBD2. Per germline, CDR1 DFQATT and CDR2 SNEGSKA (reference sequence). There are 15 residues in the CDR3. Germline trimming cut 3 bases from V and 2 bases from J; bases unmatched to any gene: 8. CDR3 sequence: CSASPSGRLAYEQYF. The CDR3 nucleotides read TGCAGTGCTAGTCCCAGCGGGAGGCTCGCCTACGAGCAGTACTTC.

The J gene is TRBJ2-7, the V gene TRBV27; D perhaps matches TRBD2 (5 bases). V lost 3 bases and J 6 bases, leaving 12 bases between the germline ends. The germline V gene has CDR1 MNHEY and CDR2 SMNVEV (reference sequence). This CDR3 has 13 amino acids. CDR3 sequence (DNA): TGTGCCAGCAGTTTCGGCGGGTCTCGCGAGCAGTACTTC. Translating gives CASSFGGSREQYF.

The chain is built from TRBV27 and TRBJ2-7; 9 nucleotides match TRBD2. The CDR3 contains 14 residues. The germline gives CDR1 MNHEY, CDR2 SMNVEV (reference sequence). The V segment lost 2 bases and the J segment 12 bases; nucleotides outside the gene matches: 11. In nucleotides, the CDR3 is TGTGCCAGCAGTTTAATAGCGGGAGCCGCCAGGCCGTACTTC. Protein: CASSLIAGAARPYF.

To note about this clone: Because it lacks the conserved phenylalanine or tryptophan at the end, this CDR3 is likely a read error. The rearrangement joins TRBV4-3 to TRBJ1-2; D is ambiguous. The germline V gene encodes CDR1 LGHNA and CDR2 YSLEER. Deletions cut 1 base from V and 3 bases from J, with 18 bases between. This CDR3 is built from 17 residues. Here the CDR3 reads CASSQGLALLSDYGYTL. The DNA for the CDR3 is TGCGCCAGCAGCCAAGGCCTGGCGCTCCTCTCCGACTATGGCTACACCCTC.

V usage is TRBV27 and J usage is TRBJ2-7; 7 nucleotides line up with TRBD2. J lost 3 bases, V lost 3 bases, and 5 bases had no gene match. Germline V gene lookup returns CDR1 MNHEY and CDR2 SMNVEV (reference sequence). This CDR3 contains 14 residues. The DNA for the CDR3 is TGTGCCAGCAGTTTTGGAGCGGGATACTACGAGCAGTACTTC. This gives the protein CASSFGAGYYEQYF.

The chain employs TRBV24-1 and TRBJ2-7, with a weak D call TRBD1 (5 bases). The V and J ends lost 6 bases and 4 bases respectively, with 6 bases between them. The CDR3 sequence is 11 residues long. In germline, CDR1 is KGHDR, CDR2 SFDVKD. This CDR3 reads CATSSGYEQYF. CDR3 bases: TGTGCCACCAGTTCAGGGTACGAGCAGTACTTC.

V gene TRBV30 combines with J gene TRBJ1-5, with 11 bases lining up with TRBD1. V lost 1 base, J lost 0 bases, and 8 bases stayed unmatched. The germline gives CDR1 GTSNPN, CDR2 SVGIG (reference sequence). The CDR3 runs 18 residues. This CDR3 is CAWSEGQGGPYSNQPQHF. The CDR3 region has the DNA TGTGCCTGGAGTGAGGGACAGGGGGGCCCCTATAGCAATCAGCCCCAGCATTTT.

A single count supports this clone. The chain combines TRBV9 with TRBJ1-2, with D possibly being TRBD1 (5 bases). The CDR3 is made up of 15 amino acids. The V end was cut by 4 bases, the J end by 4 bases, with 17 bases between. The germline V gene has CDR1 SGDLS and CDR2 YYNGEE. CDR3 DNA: TGTGCCAGCAGCACCACGGGGGGGGTCGGCTATGGCTACACCTTC. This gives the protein CASSTTGGVGYGYTF.

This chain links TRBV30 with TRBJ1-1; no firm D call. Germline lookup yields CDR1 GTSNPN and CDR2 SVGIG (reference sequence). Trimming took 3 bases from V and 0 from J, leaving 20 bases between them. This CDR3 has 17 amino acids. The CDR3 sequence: CAWSDTQIRRMNTEAFF. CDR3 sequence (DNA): TGTGCCTGGAGCGACACCCAGATTAGACGGATGAACACTGAAGCTTTCTTT.

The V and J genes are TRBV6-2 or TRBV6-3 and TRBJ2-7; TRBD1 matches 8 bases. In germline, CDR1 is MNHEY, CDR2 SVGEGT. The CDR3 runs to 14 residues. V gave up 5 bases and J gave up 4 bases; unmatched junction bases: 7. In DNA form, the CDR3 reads TGTGCCAGCAGTCCCGGACAGGGAAGTTACGAGCAGTACTTC. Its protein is CASSPGQGSYEQYF.

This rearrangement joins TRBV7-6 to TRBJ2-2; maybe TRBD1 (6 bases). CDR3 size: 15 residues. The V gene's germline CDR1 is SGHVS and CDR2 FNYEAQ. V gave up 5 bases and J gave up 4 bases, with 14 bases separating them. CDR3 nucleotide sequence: TGTGCCAGCAGCCCCGGGGTAGGGGGCACCGGGGAGCTGTTTTTT. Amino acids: CASSPGVGGTGELFF.

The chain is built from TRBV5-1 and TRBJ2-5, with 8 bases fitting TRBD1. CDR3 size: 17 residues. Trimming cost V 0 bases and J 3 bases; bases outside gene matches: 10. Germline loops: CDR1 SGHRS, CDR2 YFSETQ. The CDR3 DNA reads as TGCGCCAGCAGCTTGGAAGGGCTCGGACAGGGCGAAGAGACCCAGTACTTC. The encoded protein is CASSLEGLGQGEETQYF.

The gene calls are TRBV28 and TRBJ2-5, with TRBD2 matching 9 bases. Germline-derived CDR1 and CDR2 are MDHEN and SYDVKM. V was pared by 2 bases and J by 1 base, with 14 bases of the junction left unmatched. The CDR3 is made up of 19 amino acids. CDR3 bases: TGTGCCAGCAGTTTAAGCGACGCCCGCCTAGCGGGATTCCAAGAGACCCAGTACTTC. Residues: CASSLSDARLAGFQETQYF.

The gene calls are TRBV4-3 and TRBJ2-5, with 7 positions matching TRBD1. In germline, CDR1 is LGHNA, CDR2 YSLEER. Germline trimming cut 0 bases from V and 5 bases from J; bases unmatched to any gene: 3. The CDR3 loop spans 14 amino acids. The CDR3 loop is CASSQDRGTETQYF. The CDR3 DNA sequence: TGCGCCAGCAGCCAAGACAGGGGGACGGAGACCCAGTACTTC.

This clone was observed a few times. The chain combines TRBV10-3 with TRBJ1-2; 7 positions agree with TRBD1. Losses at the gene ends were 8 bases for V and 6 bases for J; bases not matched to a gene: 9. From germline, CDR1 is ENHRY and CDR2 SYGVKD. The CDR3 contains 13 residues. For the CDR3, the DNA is TGTGCCATCCGAGCCGGGACAGAGAATGGCTACACCTTC. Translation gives CAIRAGTENGYTF.

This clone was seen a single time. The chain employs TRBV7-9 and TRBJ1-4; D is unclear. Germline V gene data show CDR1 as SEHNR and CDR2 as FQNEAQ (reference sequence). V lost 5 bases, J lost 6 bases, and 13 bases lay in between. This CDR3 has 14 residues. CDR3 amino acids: CASSLGSRDEKLFF. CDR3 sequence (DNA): TGTGCCAGCAGCCTAGGAAGCCGGGATGAAAAACTGTTTTTT. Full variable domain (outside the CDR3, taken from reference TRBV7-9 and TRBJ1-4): DTGVSQNPRHKITKRGQNVTFRCDPISEHNRLYWYRQTLGQGPEFLTYFQNEAQLEKSRLLSDRFSAERPKGSFSTLEIQRTEQGDSAMYLCASSLGSRDEKLFFGSGTQLSVL.

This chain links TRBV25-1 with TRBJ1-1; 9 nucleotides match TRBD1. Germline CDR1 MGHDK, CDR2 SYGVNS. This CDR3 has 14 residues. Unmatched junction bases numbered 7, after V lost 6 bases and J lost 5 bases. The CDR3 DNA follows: TGTGCCAGCAGCTGGTCCGGGACAGGGACTGAAGCTTTCTTT. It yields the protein CASSWSGTGTEAFF.

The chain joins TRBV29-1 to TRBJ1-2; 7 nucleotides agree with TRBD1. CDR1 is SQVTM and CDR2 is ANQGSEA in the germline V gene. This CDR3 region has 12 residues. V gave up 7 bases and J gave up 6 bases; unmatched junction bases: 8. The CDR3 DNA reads TGCAGCGACTTAGGGGGCAACGATGGCTACACCTTC. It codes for CSDLGGNDGYTF.

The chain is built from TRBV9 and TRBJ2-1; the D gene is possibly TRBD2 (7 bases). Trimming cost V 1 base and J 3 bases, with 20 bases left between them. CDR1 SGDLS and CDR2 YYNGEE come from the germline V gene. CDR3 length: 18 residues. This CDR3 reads CASSVPIGGDKDYNEQFF. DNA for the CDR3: TGTGCCAGCAGCGTACCCATAGGGGGGGATAAAGACTACAATGAGCAGTTCTTC.

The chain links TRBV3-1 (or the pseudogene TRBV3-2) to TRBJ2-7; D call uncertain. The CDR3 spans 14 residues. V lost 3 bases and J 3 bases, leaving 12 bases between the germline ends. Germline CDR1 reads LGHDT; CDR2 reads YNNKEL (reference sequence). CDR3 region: CASSQAISLYEQYF. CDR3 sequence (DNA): TGTGCCAGCAGCCAGGCCATCAGTCTCTACGAGCAGTACTTC.

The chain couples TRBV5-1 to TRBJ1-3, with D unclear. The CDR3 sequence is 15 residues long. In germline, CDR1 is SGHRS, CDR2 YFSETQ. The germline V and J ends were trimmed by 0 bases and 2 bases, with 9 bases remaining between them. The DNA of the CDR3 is TGCGCCAGCAGCTTGGAAGCTGCCCCTGGAAACACCATATATTTT. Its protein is CASSLEAAPGNTIYF.